This T cell receptor (beta chain) was sequenced for a study of T cell repertoires in cytomegalovirus infection. Study results and caveats: Dominant in the ex vivo response were TCR beta clonotypes restricted by HLA-C and specific for CMV.

Notes on this clonotype: Its matching antigen is unknown.

The CDR3 runs 15 residues. V lost 6 bases and J 3 bases, leaving 17 bases between the germline ends. The germline CDR1 and CDR2 sequences are MNHNY and SVGAGI (reference sequence). TCRdb itself ran the reads through MiXCR, one entry per CDR3 protein. The sample yields about 570,000 distinct CDR3 sequences, around 40% seen once. This chain joins TRBV6-6 and TRBJ2-5, with D maybe TRBD1 (6 bases). Sequencing was performed on cultured PBMCs, taken from culture after CMV antigen stimulation. The TCR sequence derives from a human donor in good health (CMV status not recorded). Some clones in this sample may be carry-over from other donors' samples. The CDR3 spells CASSPPKQGEETQYF. The CDR3 DNA is TGTGCCAGCAGCCCTCCGAAACAGGGAGAAGAGACCCAGTACTTC.